Included here is one T cell receptor (beta chain) sequence, with context. This table comes from immunoSEQ multiplex PCR, and its TCRdb copy is limited to in-frame clones, with some not included. The sample consists of about 170,000 clones, 75% to 90% of them appearing once. The length of the CDR3 is 14 residues. V lost 3 bases, J lost 4 bases, and 13 bases lay in between. CDR1 and CDR2 from the germline V gene are SGHRS and YFSETQ. This specimen belongs to a study of blood T cell repertoires in COVID-19. Sequenced input: PBMCs or T cells enriched from blood (not recorded which). This chain uses TRBV5-1 with TRBJ1-1; no firm D call. This TCR was sampled from a young woman who had recovered from COVID-19. CDR3 sequence reads: CASSSSLGGTEAFF. For the CDR3, the DNA is TGCGCCAGCAGCTCCAGTTTGGGAGGCACTGAAGCTTTCTTT.